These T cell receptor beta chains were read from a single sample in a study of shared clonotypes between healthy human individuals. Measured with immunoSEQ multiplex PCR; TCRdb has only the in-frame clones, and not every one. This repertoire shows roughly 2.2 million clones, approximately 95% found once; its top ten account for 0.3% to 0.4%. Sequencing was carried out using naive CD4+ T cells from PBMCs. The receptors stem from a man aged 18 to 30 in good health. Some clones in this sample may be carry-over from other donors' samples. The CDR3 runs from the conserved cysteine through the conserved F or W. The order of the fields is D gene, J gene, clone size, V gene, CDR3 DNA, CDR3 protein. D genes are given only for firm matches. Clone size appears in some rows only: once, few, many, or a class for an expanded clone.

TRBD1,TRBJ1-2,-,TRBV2,TGTGCCAGCAGTTCTCGGAGCCTTCAGTCGACAGGGTGCACCTTC,CASSSRSLQSTGCTF
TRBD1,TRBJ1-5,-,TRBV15,TGTGCCACCAGCAGTTTACAGGGGATACAGCCCCAGCATTTT,CATSSLQGIQPQHF
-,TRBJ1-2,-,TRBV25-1,TGTGCCAGCCAGGACAGCACTAACTATGGCTACACCTTC,CASQDSTNYGYTF
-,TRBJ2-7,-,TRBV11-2,TGTGCCAGCAGCGTGACAGCATCCTACGAGCAGTACTTC,CASSVTASYEQYF
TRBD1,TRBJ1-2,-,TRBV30,TGTGCCTGGAGGATAGGACAGGGATTCTTTGGCTACACCTTC,CAWRIGQGFFGYTF
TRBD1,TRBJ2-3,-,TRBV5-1,TGCGCCAGCAGCCGAGGACAGGACACAGATACGCAGTATTTT,CASSRGQDTDTQYF
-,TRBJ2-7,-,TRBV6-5,TGTGCCAGCAGTTACGCGGTTAGGGGCTTGGGCGAGCAGTACTTC,CASSYAVRGLGEQYF
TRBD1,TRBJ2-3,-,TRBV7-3,TGTGCCAGCAGCCCTATACAGGGGACGGACCATACGCAGTATTTT,CASSPIQGTDHTQYF
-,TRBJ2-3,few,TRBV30,TGTGCCTGGAGTGTCATCAGGAGTAGCACAGATACGCAGTATTTT,CAWSVIRSSTDTQYF
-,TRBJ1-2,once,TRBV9,TGTGCCAGCAGCGTAGCCCCGGGGACTAACTATGGCTACACCTTC,CASSVAPGTNYGYTF
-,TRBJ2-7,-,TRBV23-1,TGCGCCAGAGCCGAATACGAGCAGTACTTC,CARAEYEQYF
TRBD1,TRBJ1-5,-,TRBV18,TGTGCCAGCTCACCACGTGGCAGGGGGTCCAATCAGCCCCAGCATTTT,CASSPRGRGSNQPQHF
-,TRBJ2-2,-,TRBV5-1,TGCGCCAGCAGAGGACCGGGAGCCCCCAGCACCGGGGAGCTGTTTTTT,CASRGPGAPSTGELFF
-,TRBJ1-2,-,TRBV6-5,TGTGCCAGCAGTAAAGACAGGAGGGATGGCTACACCTTC,CASSKDRRDGYTF
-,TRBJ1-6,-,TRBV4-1,TGCGCCAGCCGCGGACCGGACACTTTGAGCTCCTATAATTCACCCCTCCACTTT,CASRGPDTLSSYNSPLHF
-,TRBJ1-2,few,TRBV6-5,TGTGCCACCCTCTTAGAACGGGGCTATGGCTACACCTTC,CATLLERGYGYTF
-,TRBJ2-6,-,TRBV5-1,TGCGCCAGCAGCCCACTGATTTCGGGTAGTCGTGGGGCCAACGTCCTGACTTTC,CASSPLISGSRGANVLTF
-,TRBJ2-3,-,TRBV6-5,TGTGCCAGCAGCCTTAAGTCCCCAGCAGCAGATACGCAGTATTTT,CASSLKSPAADTQYF
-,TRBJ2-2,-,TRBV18,TGTGCCAGCTCACCCCAGGCAGCCCCAGCTGGGGAGCTGTTTTTT,CASSPQAAPAGELFF
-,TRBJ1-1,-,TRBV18,TGTGCCAGCTCACCGAGGGTATCCAGTGAAGCTTTCTTT,CASSPRVSSEAFF
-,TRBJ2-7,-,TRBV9,TGTGCCAGCAGCGTAGCGCGGGGTGAAGACTACGAGCAGTACTTC,CASSVARGEDYEQYF
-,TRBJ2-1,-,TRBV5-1,TGCGCCAGCAGCTCCTTGGCGGGCTACAATGAGCAGTTCTTC,CASSSLAGYNEQFF
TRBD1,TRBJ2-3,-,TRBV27,TGTGCCAGCAGTTTCTCGGGACAGACGAACACAGATACGCAGTATTTT,CASSFSGQTNTDTQYF
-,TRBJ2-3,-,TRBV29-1,TGCAGCGTTGTGCGGGCGACAAGCGGCACAGATACGCAGTATTTT,CSVVRATSGTDTQYF
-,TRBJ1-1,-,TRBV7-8,TGTGCCAGCAGATTGAGTCGTGAGAACACTGAAGCTTTCTTT,CASRLSRENTEAFF
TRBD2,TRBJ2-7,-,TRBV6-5,TGTGCCAGCAGTCCCGGACTAGCGGGAGTGGGGGAGCAGTACTTC,CASSPGLAGVGEQYF
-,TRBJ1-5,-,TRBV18,TGTGCCAGCTCACGTGATGGACGAGAAAATCAGCCCCAGCATTTT,CASSRDGRENQPQHF
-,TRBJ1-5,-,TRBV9,TGTGCCAGCAGCGCCCAGGCGGGCAATCAGCCCCAGCATTTT,CASSAQAGNQPQHF
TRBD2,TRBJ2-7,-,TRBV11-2,TGTGCCAGCATCGCCTTCAGGGGAGCGGGAGATGGTTACGAGCAGTACTTC,CASIAFRGAGDGYEQYF
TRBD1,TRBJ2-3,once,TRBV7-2,TGTGCCAGCAGCTCGGACAGGGGGCAGACAGATACGCAGTATTTT,CASSSDRGQTDTQYF
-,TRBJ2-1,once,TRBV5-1,TGCGCCAGCAGCTTGGCCGCGGGGAATGAGCAGTTCTTC,CASSLAAGNEQFF
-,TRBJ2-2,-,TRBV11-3,TGTGCCAGCAGCTCGGGACTCAAGAGCGGGGAGCTGTTTTTT,CASSSGLKSGELFF
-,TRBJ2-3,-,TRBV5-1,TGCGCCAGCAGCGAACAGGGTGGGGATACGCAGTATTTT,CASSEQGGDTQYF
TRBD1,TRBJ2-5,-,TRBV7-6,TGTGCCAGCAGTCTTACAGGGGGACGGCAAGAGACCCAGTACTTC,CASSLTGGRQETQYF
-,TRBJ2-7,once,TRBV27,TGTGCCAGCAAGTTCGGTCAAAATGCGTACGAGCAGTACTTC,CASKFGQNAYEQYF
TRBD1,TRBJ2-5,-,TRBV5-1,TGCGCCAGCAGCTTGCACAGGGGTGAGACCCAGTACTTC,CASSLHRGETQYF
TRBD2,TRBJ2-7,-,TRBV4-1,TGCGCCAGCAGCCAAGCCGCCTCGGGGTTGTCTTGGAGCGGGAGAGCCTACGAGCAGTACTTC,CASSQAASGLSWSGRAYEQYF
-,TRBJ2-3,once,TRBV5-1,TGCGCCAGCAGCTTGGAGAGGGAAGATACGCAGTATTTT,CASSLEREDTQYF